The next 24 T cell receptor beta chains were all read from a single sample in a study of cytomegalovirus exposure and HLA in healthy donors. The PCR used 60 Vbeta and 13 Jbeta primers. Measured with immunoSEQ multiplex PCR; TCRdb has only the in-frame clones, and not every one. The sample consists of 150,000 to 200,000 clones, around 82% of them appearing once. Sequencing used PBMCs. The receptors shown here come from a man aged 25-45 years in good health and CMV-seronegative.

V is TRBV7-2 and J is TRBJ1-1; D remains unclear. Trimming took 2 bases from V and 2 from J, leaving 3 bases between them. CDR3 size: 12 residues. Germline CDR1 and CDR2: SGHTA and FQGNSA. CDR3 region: CASSLYNTEAFF. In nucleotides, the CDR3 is TGTGCCAGCAGCTTATATAACACTGAAGCTTTCTTT.

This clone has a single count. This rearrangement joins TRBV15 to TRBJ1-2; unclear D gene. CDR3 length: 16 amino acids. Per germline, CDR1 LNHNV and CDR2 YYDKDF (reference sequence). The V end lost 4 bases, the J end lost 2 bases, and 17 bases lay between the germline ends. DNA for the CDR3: TGTGCCACCAGCAAGGTTTTTGGACTTTCGAACTATGGCTACACCTTC. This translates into CATSKVFGLSNYGYTF.

The CDR3 loop reads CASSLRQNNEKLFF. CDR3 nucleotide sequence: TGTGCCAGCAGCTTAAGACAGAATAATGAAAAACTGTTTTTT. V gene TRBV7-9 combines with J gene TRBJ1-4; tentative D call: TRBD1 (5 bases). CDR1 and CDR2 (germline): SEHNR, FQNEAQ (reference sequence). The CDR3 length is 14 residues. The V gene lost 2 bases and the J gene lost 4 bases, with 8 bases spanning the gap.

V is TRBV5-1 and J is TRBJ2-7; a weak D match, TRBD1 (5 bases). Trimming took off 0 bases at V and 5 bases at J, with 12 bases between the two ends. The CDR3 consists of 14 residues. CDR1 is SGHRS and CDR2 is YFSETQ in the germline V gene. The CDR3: CASSLAQGIHEQYF. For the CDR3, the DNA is TGCGCCAGCAGCTTGGCTCAGGGTATCCACGAGCAGTACTTC. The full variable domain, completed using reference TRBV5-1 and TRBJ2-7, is KAGVTQTPRYLIKTRGQQVTLSCSPISGHRSVSWYQQTPGQGLQFLFEYFSETQRNKGNFPGRFSGRQFSNSRSEMNVSTLELGDSALYLCASSLAQGIHEQYFGPGTRLTVT.

CDR3 protein: CASSQGLVGYEQYF. DNA of the CDR3: TGTGCCAGCAGCCAAGGACTAGTCGGCTACGAGCAGTACTTC. The rearrangement uses TRBV28 and TRBJ2-7; 7 bases fit TRBD2. V lost 6 bases to trimming and J lost 3 bases; unmatched junction nucleotides: 8. This CDR3 region has 14 residues. The germline CDR1 and CDR2 sequences are MDHEN and SYDVKM.

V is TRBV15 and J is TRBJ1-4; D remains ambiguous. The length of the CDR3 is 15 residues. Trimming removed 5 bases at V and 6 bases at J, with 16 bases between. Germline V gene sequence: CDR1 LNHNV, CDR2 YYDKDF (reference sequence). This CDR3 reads CATSPLGFKDEKLFF. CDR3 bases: TGTGCCACCAGCCCCTTGGGCTTTAAGGATGAAAAACTGTTTTTT.

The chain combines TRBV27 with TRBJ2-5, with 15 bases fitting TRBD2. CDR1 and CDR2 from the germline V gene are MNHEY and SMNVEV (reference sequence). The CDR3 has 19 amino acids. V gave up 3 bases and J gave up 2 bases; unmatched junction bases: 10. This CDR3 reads CASSFSGLAGGWGQETQYF. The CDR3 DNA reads TGTGCCAGCAGTTTTTCGGGACTAGCGGGGGGCTGGGGGCAAGAGACCCAGTACTTC.

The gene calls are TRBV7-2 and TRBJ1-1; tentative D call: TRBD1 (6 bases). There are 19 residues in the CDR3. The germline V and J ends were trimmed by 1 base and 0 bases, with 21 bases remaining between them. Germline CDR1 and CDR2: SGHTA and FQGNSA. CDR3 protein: CASSLVGGGASLLNTEAFF. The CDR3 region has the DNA TGTGCCAGCAGCTTAGTAGGGGGAGGGGCCTCCCTCTTGAACACTGAAGCTTTCTTT. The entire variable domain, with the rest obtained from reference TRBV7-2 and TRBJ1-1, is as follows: GAGVSQSPSNKVTEKGKDVELRCDPISGHTALYWYRQSLGQGLEFLIYFQGNSAPDKSGLPSDRFSAERTGGSVSTLTIQRTQQEDSAVYLCASSLVGGGASLLNTEAFFGQGTRLTVV.

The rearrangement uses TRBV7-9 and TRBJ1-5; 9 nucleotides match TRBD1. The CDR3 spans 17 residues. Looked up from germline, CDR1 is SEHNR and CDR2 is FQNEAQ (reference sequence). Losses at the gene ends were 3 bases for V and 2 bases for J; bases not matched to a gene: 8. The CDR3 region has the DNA TGTGCCAGCAGCTTCGCGACAGGGGGTCCGGGCAATCAGCCCCAGCATTTT. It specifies CASSFATGGPGNQPQHF.

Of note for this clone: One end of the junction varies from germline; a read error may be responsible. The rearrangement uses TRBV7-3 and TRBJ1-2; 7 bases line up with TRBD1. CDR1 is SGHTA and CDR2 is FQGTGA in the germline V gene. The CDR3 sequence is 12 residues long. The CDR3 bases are TGTGCCAGCAGCCACCGACAGGGTCTTTGTGGCTTC. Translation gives CASSHRQGLCGF.

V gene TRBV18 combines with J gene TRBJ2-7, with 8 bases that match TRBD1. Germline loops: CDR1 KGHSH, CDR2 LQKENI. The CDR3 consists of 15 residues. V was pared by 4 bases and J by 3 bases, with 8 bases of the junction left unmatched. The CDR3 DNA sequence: TGTGCCAGCTCACTCGTACAAGGACAGGGCTACGAGCAGTACTTC. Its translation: CASSLVQGQGYEQYF.

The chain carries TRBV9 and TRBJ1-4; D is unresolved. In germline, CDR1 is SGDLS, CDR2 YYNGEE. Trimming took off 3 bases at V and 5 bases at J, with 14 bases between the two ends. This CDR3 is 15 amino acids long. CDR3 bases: TGTGCCAGCAGCGGTGGGCCTTCTGGGAATGAAAAACTGTTTTTT. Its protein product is CASSGGPSGNEKLFF. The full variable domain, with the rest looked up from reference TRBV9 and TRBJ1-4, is DSGVTQTPKHLITATGQRVTLRCSPRSGDLSVYWYQQSLDQGLQFLIQYYNGEERAKGNILERFSAQQFPDLHSELNLSSLELGDSALYFCASSGGPSGNEKLFFGSGTQLSVL.

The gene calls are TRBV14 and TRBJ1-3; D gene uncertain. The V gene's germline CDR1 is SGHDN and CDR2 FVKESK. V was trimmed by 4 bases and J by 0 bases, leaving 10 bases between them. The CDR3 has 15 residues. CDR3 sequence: CASSLTGSSGNTIYF. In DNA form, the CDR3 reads TGTGCCAGCAGCCTAACGGGGAGCTCTGGAAACACCATATATTTT.

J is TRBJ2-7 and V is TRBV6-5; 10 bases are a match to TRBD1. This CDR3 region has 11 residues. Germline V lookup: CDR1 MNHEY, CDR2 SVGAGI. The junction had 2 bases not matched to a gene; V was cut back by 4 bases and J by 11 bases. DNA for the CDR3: TGTGCCAGCAGTTCGGGACAGGGGAAGTACTTC. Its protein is CASSSGQGKYF.

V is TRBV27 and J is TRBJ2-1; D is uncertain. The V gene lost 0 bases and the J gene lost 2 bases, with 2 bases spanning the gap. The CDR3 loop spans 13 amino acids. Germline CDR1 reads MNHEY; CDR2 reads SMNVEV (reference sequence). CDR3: CASSLSTYNEQFF. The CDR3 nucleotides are TGTGCCAGCAGTTTATCTACCTACAATGAGCAGTTCTTC.

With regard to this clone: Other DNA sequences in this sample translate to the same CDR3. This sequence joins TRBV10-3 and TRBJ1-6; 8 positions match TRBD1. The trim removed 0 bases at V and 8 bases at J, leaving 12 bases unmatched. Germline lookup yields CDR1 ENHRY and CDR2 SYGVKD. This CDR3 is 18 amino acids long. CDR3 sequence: CAISESPRQGIGDSPLHF. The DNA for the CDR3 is TGTGCCATCAGTGAGTCCCCCAGACAGGGGATAGGTGATTCACCCCTCCACTTT.

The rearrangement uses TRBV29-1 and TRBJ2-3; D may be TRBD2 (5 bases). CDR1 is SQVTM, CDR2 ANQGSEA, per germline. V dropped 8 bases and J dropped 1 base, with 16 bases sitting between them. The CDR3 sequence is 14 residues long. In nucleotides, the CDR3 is TGCAGCATTTCGGCTGTGGAGGGCACAGATACGCAGTATTTT. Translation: CSISAVEGTDTQYF.

CDR3 sequence: CASSSSKPSTDTQYF. The CDR3 DNA is TGTGCCAGCAGCTCTTCCAAGCCTAGCACAGATACGCAGTATTTT. J is TRBJ2-3 and V is TRBV7-2, with D hard to call. Deletions cut 4 bases from V and 0 bases from J, with 11 bases between. The germline V gene encodes CDR1 SGHTA and CDR2 FQGNSA. This CDR3 contains 15 residues. Filled out from reference TRBV7-2 and TRBJ2-3, the complete variable domain reads GAGVSQSPSNKVTEKGKDVELRCDPISGHTALYWYRQSLGQGLEFLIYFQGNSAPDKSGLPSDRFSAERTGGSVSTLTIQRTQQEDSAVYLCASSSSKPSTDTQYFGPGTRLTVL.

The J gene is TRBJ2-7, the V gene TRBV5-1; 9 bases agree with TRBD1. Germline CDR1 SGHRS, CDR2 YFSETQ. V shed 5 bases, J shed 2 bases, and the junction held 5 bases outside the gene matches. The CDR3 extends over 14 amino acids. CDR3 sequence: CASRVGQGTYEQYF. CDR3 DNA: TGCGCCAGCAGGGTGGGACAGGGCACCTACGAGCAGTACTTC.

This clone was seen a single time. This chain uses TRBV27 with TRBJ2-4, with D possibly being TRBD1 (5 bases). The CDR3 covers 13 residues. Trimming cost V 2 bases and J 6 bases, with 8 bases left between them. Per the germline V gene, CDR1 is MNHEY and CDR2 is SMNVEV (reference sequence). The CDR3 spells CASSLDRLNIQYF. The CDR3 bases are TGTGCCAGCAGTTTAGACAGATTAAACATTCAGTACTTC.

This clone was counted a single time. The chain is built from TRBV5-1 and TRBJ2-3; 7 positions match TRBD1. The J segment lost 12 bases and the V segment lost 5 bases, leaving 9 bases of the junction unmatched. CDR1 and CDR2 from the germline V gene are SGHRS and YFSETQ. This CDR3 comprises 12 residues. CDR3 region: CASSGTDPLQYF. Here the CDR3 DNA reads TGCGCCAGCAGTGGGACAGATCCCCTTCAGTATTTT.

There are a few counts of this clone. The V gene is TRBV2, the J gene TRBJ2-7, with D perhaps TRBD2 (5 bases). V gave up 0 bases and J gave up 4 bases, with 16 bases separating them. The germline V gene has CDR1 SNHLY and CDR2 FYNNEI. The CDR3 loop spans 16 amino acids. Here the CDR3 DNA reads TGTGCCAGCAGTGAAGCGCGAGGAGGTCCCGGTTACGAGCAGTACTTC. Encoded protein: CASSEARGGPGYEQYF. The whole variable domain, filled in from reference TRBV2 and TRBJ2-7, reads EPEVTQTPSHQVTQMGQEVILRCVPISNHLYFYWYRQILGQKVEFLVSFYNNEISEKSEIFDDQFSVERPDGSNFTLKIRSTKLEDSAMYFCASSEARGGPGYEQYFGPGTRLTVT.

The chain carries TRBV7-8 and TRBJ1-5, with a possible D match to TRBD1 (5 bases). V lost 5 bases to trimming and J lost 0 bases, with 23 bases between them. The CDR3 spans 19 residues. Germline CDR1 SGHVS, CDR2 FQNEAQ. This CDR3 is CASSIGGRGGGNSNQPQHF. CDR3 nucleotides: TGTGCCAGCAGCATTGGAGGTCGGGGGGGTGGGAATAGCAATCAGCCCCAGCATTTT.

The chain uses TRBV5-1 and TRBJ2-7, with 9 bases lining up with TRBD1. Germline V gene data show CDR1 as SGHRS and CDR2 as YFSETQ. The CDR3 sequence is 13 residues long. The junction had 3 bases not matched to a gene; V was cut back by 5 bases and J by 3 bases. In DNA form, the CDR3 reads TGCGCCAGCAGACCGACAGGGGGCTACGAGCAGTACTTC. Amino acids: CASRPTGGYEQYF.